The 18 T cell receptor beta chains below all came from one sample that was sequenced in a study of T cells expressing NK-cell markers. No DNA is given; TCRdb re-called the 5' RACE reads and lists each CDR3 protein once. The sample spans about 550,000 distinct CDR3 sequences; the ten largest clones claim around 3.3%. Sequenced: blood T cells: a sorted CD56 or NKG2C T cell subset, CD4+ or CD8+ T cells, or bulk PBMC T cells (not recorded which). These receptors originate from a man younger than 35 in good health.

The rearrangement uses TRBV6-5 and TRBJ2-2; the TRBD1 assignment by TCRdb is unverifiable without DNA. The CDR3 is 15 residues long. The germline V gene has CDR1 MNHEY and CDR2 SVGAGI. The CDR3 region is CASSYPGAGSGELFF.

The chain employs TRBV29-1 and TRBJ2-3; TCRdb lists TRBD2, though no DNA is available to test this call. The germline V gene encodes CDR1 SQVTM and CDR2 ANQGSEA. CDR3 length: 15 residues. CDR3: CSVEDTRSSTDTQYF.

V usage is TRBV5-1 and J usage is TRBJ2-5; there is no DNA to check the TCRdb D call of TRBD1. This CDR3 contains 14 residues. CDR1 and CDR2 from the germline V gene are SGHRS and YFSETQ. The CDR3 sequence: CASSEGVSPETQYF.

The gene calls are TRBV12-3 or TRBV12-4 and TRBJ1-2; TCRdb indicates TRBD1, and absent DNA this call remains unverified. The CDR3 has 13 amino acids. The CDR3 protein is CASSLAWDRGYTF.

The chain recombines TRBV7-2 with TRBJ2-1; the D gene TCRdb calls, TRBD2, cannot be checked with no DNA. The germline V gene has CDR1 SGHTA and CDR2 FQGNSA. The CDR3 extends over 18 amino acids. Here the CDR3 reads CASSLWTSGSPSYNEQFF. Supplemented by reference TRBV7-2 and TRBJ2-1, the full variable domain reads GAGVSQSPSNKVTEKGKDVELRCDPISGHTALYWYRQSLGQGLEFLIYFQGNSAPDKSGLPSDRFSAERTGGSVSTLTIQRTQQEDSAVYLCASSLWTSGSPSYNEQFFGPGTRLTVL.

The chain employs TRBV15 and TRBJ2-5; TCRdb outputs TRBD2, but without DNA this stays unchecked. Germline CDR1 and CDR2: LNHNV and YYDKDF (reference sequence). The CDR3 spans 16 residues. The CDR3 loop reads CATTLRAGDGSETQYF.

The V gene is TRBV14, the J gene TRBJ2-2. The CDR3 loop spans 14 amino acids. Germline V gene sequence: CDR1 SGHDN, CDR2 FVKESK. The CDR3 is CASSTRSGNGELFF.

The rearrangement links TRBV6-2 or TRBV6-3 to TRBJ2-7; no DNA is available, so the TRBD2 call from TCRdb remains unchecked. This CDR3 is 16 amino acids long. The germline V gene has CDR1 MNHEY and CDR2 SVGEGT. CDR3 residues: CASSFGRLAGDHEQYF.

The chain employs TRBV29-1 and TRBJ2-5; as DNA is missing, the TRBD1 call by TCRdb cannot be tested. The germline gives CDR1 SQVTM, CDR2 ANQGSEA. The CDR3 is made up of 14 amino acids. The CDR3 sequence is CSAAQGTSQETQYF.

The chain is built from TRBV29-1 and TRBJ1-1; TCRdb's assignment of TRBD1 cannot be checked, as there is no DNA. CDR3 length: 14 residues. The germline gives CDR1 SQVTM, CDR2 ANQGSEA. The CDR3 is CSSGQGGMNTEAFF.

The chain has TRBV6-5 and TRBJ2-1; the TCRdb call, TRBD2, lacks DNA for checking. The CDR3 totals 19 residues. CDR1 MNHEY and CDR2 SVGAGI come from the germline V gene. CDR3 residues: CASSYPGTSGSGSYNEQFF.

The chain uses TRBV20-1 and TRBJ2-7; TCRdb designates TRBD1, a call that cannot be tested without DNA. The length of the CDR3 is 13 residues. CDR1 is DFQATT, CDR2 SNEGSKA, per germline (reference sequence). The CDR3 sequence: CSARDLLSAEQYF.

This rearrangement joins TRBV7-2 to TRBJ2-3. From germline, CDR1 is SGHTA and CDR2 FQGNSA. This CDR3 is 11 amino acids long. The CDR3 here is CASSASDTQYF.

This chain links TRBV6-5 with TRBJ2-2; TCRdb proposes TRBD1, but this gene call is untestable without DNA. Germline V gene sequence: CDR1 MNHEY, CDR2 SVGAGI. This CDR3 is built from 16 residues. The chain's CDR3 is CASSHRRDKNTGELFF.

This sequence joins TRBV5-1 and TRBJ2-3. Germline CDR1 SGHRS, CDR2 YFSETQ. The CDR3 consists of 13 residues. CDR3 in amino acids: CASSSGQSDTQYF.

V and J are TRBV9 and TRBJ1-1; the D call of TRBD1 rests on TCRdb alone, since no DNA is present to check it. CDR3 length: 17 amino acids. CDR1 and CDR2 (germline): SGDLS, YYNGEE. CDR3 loop: CASSVGRGIVVNTEAFF.

This rearrangement joins TRBV24-1 to TRBJ2-2; TCRdb returns TRBD1, unconfirmable since there is no DNA. Germline assignment: CDR1 KGHDR and CDR2 SFDVKD. CDR3 length equals 16 residues. This chain's CDR3 is CATSDLGQGITGELFF.

The chain carries TRBV29-1 and TRBJ2-3; no DNA is available, so the TRBD1 call from TCRdb remains unchecked. Germline CDR1 and CDR2: SQVTM and ANQGSEA. This CDR3 is 14 amino acids long. CDR3 in amino acids: CSLSGGQGTDTQYF.